This T cell receptor (beta chain) is drawn from a study of shared clonotypes between healthy human individuals. Repertoires were generated with immunoSEQ multiplex PCR, while TCRdb's copy carries only in-frame clones and drops some. The sample contains roughly 2.1 million clones, approximately 94% of which appear only once. The J segment lost 2 bases and the V segment lost 2 bases, leaving 8 bases of the junction unmatched. Germline V gives CDR1 MNHNS, CDR2 SASEGT. The CDR3 consists of 16 residues. Naive CD8 cells were CD45RO-negative, positively selected for CCR7, excluding terminally differentiated effector memory CD45RA+ cells. Free of recent acute infections or vaccinations, the donors were healthy HIV-negative adults. The donor cohort consisted entirely of Caucasian adults residing in Nashville, Tennessee.

The sequence was collected from a man younger than 35 in good health. Some clones in this sample may be carry-over from other donors' samples. V usage is TRBV6-1 and J usage is TRBJ2-5, with TRBD2 matching 7 bases. The sample consisted of naive CD8+ T cells from PBMCs. CDR3 residues: CASSEWASGEQETQYF. CDR3 DNA sequence: TGTGCCAGCAGTGAATGGGCTAGCGGAGAACAAGAGACCCAGTACTTC.